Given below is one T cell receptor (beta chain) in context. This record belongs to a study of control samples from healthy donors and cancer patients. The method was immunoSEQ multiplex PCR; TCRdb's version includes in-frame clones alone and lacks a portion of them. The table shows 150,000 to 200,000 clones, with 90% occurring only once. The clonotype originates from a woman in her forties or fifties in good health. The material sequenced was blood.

The CDR3 is CASSFAGREKLFF. The CDR3 coding sequence is TGTGCCAGTAGTTTCGCCGGACGTGAAAAACTGTTTTTT. The chain is built from TRBV19 and TRBJ1-4; no definite D call. V shed 5 bases and J shed 7 bases, with 11 bases lying between them. In germline, CDR1 is LNHDA, CDR2 SQIVND (reference sequence). The CDR3 extends over 13 amino acids. Full variable domain (rest looked up from reference TRBV19 and TRBJ1-4): DGGITQSPKYLFRKEGQNVTLSCEQNLNHDAMYWYRQDPGQGLRLIYYSQIVNDFQKGDIAEGYSVSREKKESFPLTVTSAQKNPTAFYLCASSFAGREKLFFGSGTQLSVL.